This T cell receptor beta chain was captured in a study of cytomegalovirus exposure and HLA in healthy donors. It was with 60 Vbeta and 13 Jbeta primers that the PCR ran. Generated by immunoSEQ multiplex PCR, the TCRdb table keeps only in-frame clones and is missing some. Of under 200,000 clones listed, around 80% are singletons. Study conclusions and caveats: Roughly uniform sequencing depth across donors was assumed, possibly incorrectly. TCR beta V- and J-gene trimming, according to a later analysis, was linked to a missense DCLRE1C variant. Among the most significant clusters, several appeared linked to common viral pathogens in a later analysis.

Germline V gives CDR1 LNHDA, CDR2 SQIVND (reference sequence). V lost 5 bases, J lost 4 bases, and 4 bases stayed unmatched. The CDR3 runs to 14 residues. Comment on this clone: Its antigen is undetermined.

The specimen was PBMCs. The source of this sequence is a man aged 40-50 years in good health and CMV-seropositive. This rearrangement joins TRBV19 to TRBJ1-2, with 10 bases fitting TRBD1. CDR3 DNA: TGTGCCAGTAGTTCCGGGACAGGGGTCTATGGCTACACCTTC. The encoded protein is CASSSGTGVYGYTF.